This T cell receptor beta chain is drawn from a study of blood T cells in healthy people across ages. V lost 5 bases and J 0 bases, leaving 11 bases between the germline ends. The CDR3 is 14 amino acids. This clonotype was picked up many times. Alongside a J-beta primer mix, a sample-barcoded 5' primer served in a second PCR lasting roughly 6 to 11 cycles. The template-switch adaptor was a 5' adaptor with 12 random nucleotides. It tagged each cDNA molecule. Each CDR3 protein gets one entry after TCRdb re-called the 5' RACE reads with MiXCR. The table shows 1.5 million to 2 million distinct CDR3 sequences, with about 28% occurring only once.

Sequenced: blood. The rearrangement uses TRBV12-3 or TRBV12-4 and TRBJ2-7, with D hard to call. This clonotype was sampled from a woman in her 30s in good health. DNA for the CDR3: TGTGCCAGCAGTATAATACAAAGCTCCTACGAGCAGTACTTC. This translates into CASSIIQSSYEQYF.